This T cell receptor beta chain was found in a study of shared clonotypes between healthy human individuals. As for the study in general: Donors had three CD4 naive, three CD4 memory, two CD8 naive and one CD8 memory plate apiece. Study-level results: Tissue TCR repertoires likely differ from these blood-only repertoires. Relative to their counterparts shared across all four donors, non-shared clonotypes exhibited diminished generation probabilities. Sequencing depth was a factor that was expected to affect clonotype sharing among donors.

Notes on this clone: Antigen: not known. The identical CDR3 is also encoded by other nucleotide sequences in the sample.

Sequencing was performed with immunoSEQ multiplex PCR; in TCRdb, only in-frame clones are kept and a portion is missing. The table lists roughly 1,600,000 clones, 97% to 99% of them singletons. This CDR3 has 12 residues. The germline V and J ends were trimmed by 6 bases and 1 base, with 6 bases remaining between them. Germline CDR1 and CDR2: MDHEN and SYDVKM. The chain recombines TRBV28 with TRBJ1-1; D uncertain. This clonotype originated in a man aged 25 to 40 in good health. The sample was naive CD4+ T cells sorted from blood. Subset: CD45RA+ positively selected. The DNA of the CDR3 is TGTGCCAGCAGCTCGGGGAACACTGAAGCTTTCTTT. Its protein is CASSSGNTEAFF.